This T cell receptor beta chain was sequenced during a study of cytomegalovirus exposure and HLA in healthy donors (dated by TCRdb to 2017 to 2019). At the level of the whole study: An earlier analysis of approximately 550 of the donors reported 250 to 350 Gb of sequence data and around 120 million unique TCR beta sequences from roughly 200 million T cells. About 320 gigabases of sequencing data and 70 million to 85 million unique TCR sequences were included in an early release covering 500 to 750 HLA-typed donors. Of the approximately 370 genotyped donors, 65% to 90% were placed in the genetic ancestry cluster associated with self-reported Caucasian donors. The study aimed to test whether cataloging public T cell receptors could reveal signatures of past pathogen exposure. Using immunosequencing, the study profiled T cell repertoires from approximately 700 subjects and related those repertoires to cytomegalovirus serostatus. Besides the first cohort of around 670 subjects, a separate validation cohort made up of 120 different subjects was used. To predict cytomegalovirus infection status, the study combined high-throughput TCR immunosequencing, statistical association of individual TCRs with disease status, and machine learning. To study patterns of TCR occurrence, a later analysis re-analyzed previously published TCR beta repertoires from 550 to 800 donors and added high-resolution HLA genotyping. In the later analysis, no new phenotypic data were used to find candidate immune exposures; instead, reliance was placed on TCR beta sequences and their occurrence across donors. An earlier analysis of some 500 of the donors used high-throughput TCR beta sequencing to judge whether each TCR beta V gene segment behaved as functional or pseudogenic. Donor age, sex, ethnicity and CMV serostatus were compiled alongside the repertoire data. A later genetic analysis used genome-wide SNP genotypes for about 55% of the 666 donors, treating that subset as a discovery cohort. All discovery cohort repertoires had been generated using a single sequencing platform. Both class I and class II loci were covered by HLA typing, at four-digit resolution. The number of donors typed differed by locus, with roughly 629-640 for A, B, C, DRB1 and DQB1, around 500 for DQA1, over 600 for DPA1, and some 440 for DPB1. Four or five DR-DQ haplotypes were handled as single units for association and clustering, since linkage in the cohort was strong. On average, roughly 250,000 unique TCR beta nucleotide sequences were sequenced per donor among a few hundred genotyped donors of the cohort, with roughly 18% of those sequences being non-productive.

The investigation overall reported the following: Because counts were too low, seventeen rarely observed V segments, including chromosome 9 orphons, were left out of the earlier analysis of 587 of the donors. The classifier was reported to diagnose cytomegalovirus status with high specificity and sensitivity in both the original and validation cohorts. A later analysis found that HLA-associated TCR beta chains were more clonally expanded and had lower generation probabilities than equally common non-associated chains. In vitro tests confirmed that a few of the cytomegalovirus-associated TCR beta chains recognize cytomegalovirus antigens. In a later genetic analysis, a missense DCLRE1C variant was associated with V-gene and J-gene trimming of TCR beta chains, and the association was replicated in an independent cohort. The presence/absence analyses assumed that sequencing depth was roughly uniform across donors, and that assumption may not be true. According to a later analysis, most CMV-associated TCR beta chains appeared to be HLA-restricted, and the HLA associations seemed to be driven largely by CMV exposure. Because the 87-base-pair reads could not distinguish some IMGT-functional V segments, including TRBV6-2 and TRBV6-3, those segments were excluded. A group of highly shared sequence variants was considered likely to be a technical artifact of the sequencing pipeline. While some public TCRs were present in many individuals, most TCR sequences turned up only very rarely across donors. Compared with the 666-donor mean, donors in an Asian-associated ancestry cluster had fewer N-insertions in productive TCRs, according to a later genetic analysis. CMV serostatus was the only immune exposure information available for the cohort. When HLA alleles, especially DR and DQ, strongly co-occurred, attributing TCR associations to individual alleles was difficult. The study listed 164 TCR beta chains as associated with cytomegalovirus. Broadly in line with IMGT annotations, most TCR beta V segments showed up in productive rearrangements about 87% or about 30% of the time in an earlier analysis of around 600 of the donors. Only TCR beta chains were sequenced in this cohort, and the absence of alpha or paired-chain data limited detectable features. At a false discovery rate of 0.05, a later analysis linked some 18,000 TCR beta sequences to specific HLA alleles. A later analysis reported that several top co-occurrence clusters appeared linked to parvovirus B19, influenza, CMV and Epstein-Barr virus. A further reported finding was that TCR beta sequences accurately predicted the HLA-A and HLA-B alleles for most subjects in the first cohort. In a later analysis, the rate of TCR association differed among HLA loci, with DRB1 alleles having the most associated TCRs and HLA-C alleles having the fewest. Because HLA typing was unavailable for some donors at each locus, only the typed subset was used in association tests. Correlated functional status among segregating V segments might be attributable to linkage disequilibrium, but an unknown experimental factor could not be ruled out. According to the authors, the approach could potentially be generalized to other disease states and immunological phenotypes.

The cohort comprised hundreds of healthy bone marrow donors. At the time of sampling, all cohort members were nominally healthy, though unrecorded immune exposures were likely present. The donor tested CMV seronegative, placing the donor among the roughly 400 seronegative members of the cohort. Every donor gave a peripheral blood sample, and the peripheral blood mononuclear cells from that sample were used for TCR beta sequencing. The Qiagen DNeasy Blood Extraction Kit was used to extract genomic DNA from the blood cell samples. Measured from the cysteine to the phenylalanine, the CDR3 is 15 residues long. Only CDR3 DNA remains: 45 bases, in frame from the first base. Based on the germline V gene, the CDR1 and CDR2 sequences are SGHRS and YFSETQ. Germline trimming: 1 base from V, 5 bases from J; junction bases outside gene matches: 9. In the case of this clone: There is no known antigen for this receptor. No much larger clonotype is one base removed from it; base qualities were not supplied.

Library prep was done by the immunoSEQ multiplex PCR assay. The multiplex PCR relied on a mix of 60 forward primers for TCR Vbeta segments and 13 reverse primers for TCR Jbeta segments. The CDR3 region of rearranged TCR beta genes was amplified from genomic DNA with a multiplex PCR assay. Amplified TCR beta libraries were sequenced as 87-base-pair reads on the Illumina HiSeq System. Turning to the authors' computational methods: Across the 600 to 700 repertoires, a later analysis counted tens of millions of unique TCR beta chains, roughly 11 million of which were shared by at least two donors. Raw reads were error-corrected and collapsed into unique sequences by a nearest-neighbor algorithm in which closely related sequences were merged to remove PCR and sequencing errors. Alignment of CDR3 sequences to IMGT reference sequences was used to assign V, D and J gene segments. For a sequence to be retained, at least a six-nucleotide match to both a V gene segment and a J gene segment was required. Rearrangements were classified as productive when the CDR3 lacked stop codons and remained in frame with V and J, and all other rearrangements were classified as non-productive. CDR3 was defined according to IMGT convention as the region running from the second conserved V-encoded cysteine to the conserved J-encoded phenylalanine. In an earlier analysis of 587 of the donors, sequences lacking an unambiguous match to a single V gene segment were excluded. An earlier analysis of roughly 590 of the donors called V segments functional above 56.7% productive rearrangements and segregating when the between-donor standard deviation exceeded 5%. To diagnose cytomegalovirus status from the catalog of TCR beta chain sequences, a statistical classification framework was built. In a later analysis, V and J genes were assigned by comparing TCR nucleotide sequences against IMGT/GENE-DB human TR gene sequences. The TCRdist pipeline was used in a later analysis to assign CDR3 sequences and most-parsimonious VDJ recombination scenarios. A later analysis defined each TCR beta chain by its CDR3 amino acid sequence plus V-gene family, and excluded reads lacking a unique V-gene family. A later analysis removed 500 to 650 highly shared, low-generation-probability nucleotide sequences to deal with suspected cross-contamination and a sequencing artifact. In a later analysis, a clonal expansion index was calculated for each public chain from normalized within-repertoire ranks of inferred template counts. In a later analysis, generation probabilities were computed using a VDJ recombination model fitted to out-of-frame rearrangements, and the results were checked against IGoR. In a later analysis, hypergeometric tests were used to score TCR-TCR, TCR-HLA and TCR-CMV co-occurrence, with a repertoire-size bias correction applied to TCR pairs. A later analysis estimated false discovery rates by permuting HLA or CMV assignments 20 times. In a later analysis, co-occurring TCRs were grouped using DBSCAN, and TCRdist sequence similarity was added for clustering within HLA-allele-positive subsets. For co-occurrence clustering, repertoires with fewer than 30,000 or more than 120,000 public chains were excluded, along with a handful of repertoires with anomalous nucleotide sharing. As stored in TCRdb, this immuneACCESS dataset retains in-frame rearrangements with V and J assigned. A fraction of the clones does not appear; measured against another copy, unresolved V genes explain less than half of the discrepancy, and the remainder lacks a known reason. V, J and clone size reflect that table, while D and trimming were determined from the DNA. In this sample the table shows about 86,000 clones, around 70% of which occur a single time. The ten largest clonotypes hold 8.2% of the sample.

The sequence was collected from a man aged 55 to 70 in good health and CMV-seronegative. The sample comprised PBMCs. The chain is made from TRBV5-1 and TRBJ2-7; TRBD1 lines up with 7 middle nucleotides. The nucleotides are TGCGCCAGCAGCTTGTCTTCGGACAGGATCCACGAGCAGTACTTC. The translation is CASSLSSDRIHEQYF. The full variable domain, completed from the reference TRBV5-1 and TRBJ2-7 proteins outside the CDR3, reads KAGVTQTPRYLIKTRGQQVTLSCSPISGHRSVSWYQQTPGQGLQFLFEYFSETQRNKGNFPGRFSGRQFSNSRSEMNVSTLELGDSALYLCASSLSSDRIHEQYFGPGTRLTVT.